The rows below give T cell receptor beta chains drawn from one sample of a study of tumor and adjacent non-tumor tissue in lung cancer. TCRdb re-called the multiplex PCR reads through MiXCR, storing one row per CDR3 protein. The table shows about 98,000 distinct CDR3 sequences, with approximately 80% occurring only once. What was sequenced was distant non-tumor lung tissue. These receptors originate from a man aged 60 to 75 with small cell lung cancer. CDR3s include the opening cysteine and the closing phenylalanine or tryptophan. D genes are given only for firm matches. Clone size appears in some rows only: once, few, many, or a class for an expanded clone.

>.|TRBV12-3/TRBV12-4|TRBJ2-1|TRBD1
TGTGGCAGCAGTCCGGAACAGGGGCCTCACAATGAGCAGTTCTTC
CGSSPEQGPHNEQFF
>.|TRBV7-8|TRBJ1-2|.
TGTGCCAGCAGCCCAGAGACAGAGTTATATGGCTACACCTTC
CASSPETELYGYTF
>.|TRBV6-5|TRBJ1-1|.
TGTGCCAGCAGTTACTCGAGATTCACTGAAGCTTTATTT
CASSYSRFTEALF
>.|TRBV12-3/TRBV12-4|TRBJ2-1|.
TGTGCCATCAGTTTCCAATTACAGGGTGGCCATGAGCAGTTCTTC
CAISFQLQGGHEQFF
>.|TRBV6-5|TRBJ1-4|.
TGTGTCAGCACCACCAAGAGTTCAGCAACTAATGAAAAACTATTTTTT
CVSTTKSSATNEKLFF
>.|TRBV4-1|TRBJ2-7|.
TGCGCCAGCAGCCGCCAGGTCACTGACGAGCAGTTTTTC
CASSRQVTDEQFF
>many|TRBV6-6|TRBJ2-2|.
TGTGCCAGCAGCTGGGGAGCGGTCGCCGGGGAGCTGTTTTTT
CASSWGAVAGELFF
>.|TRBV29-1|TRBJ2-1|.
TGCAGTGTTGAAGTAGGGAAAAGGTTGTCCTTC
CSVEVGKRLSF
>.|TRBV29-1|TRBJ2-3|.
TGCAGCGTTATGACTAGTGGGACCGGCACAGATACGCAGTATTTT
CSVMTSGTGTDTQYF
>.|TRBV10-2|TRBJ2-7|.
TGCACAAGCAGTGATAGTAGGGCCGCCGAGCAGTACTTC
CTSSDSRAAEQYF
>.|TRBV6-1|TRBJ2-7|.
TGTGCCAGCAGTGGACAGTCCTTCAGTTCCTACGAGCAGTACTTC
CASSGQSFSSYEQYF
>.|TRBV10-3|TRBJ2-1|TRBD2
TGTGCCATCAGTACAGCGGGAGGGTATTACACTGAGCAGCTCTTC
CAISTAGGYYTEQLF
>.|TRBV6-6|TRBJ2-7|.
TGTCCCAGCAGTCCAAATCAACAAGGGGTTCTTTCCTACAAGCAGTACTTC
CPSSPNQQGVLSYKQYF
>.|TRBV7-8|TRBJ2-5|.
TGTGCCAGCAGTCCTTCACCGGGAGCCCAAGAGACCCAGTACTTC
CASSPSPGAQETQYF
>.|TRBV4-2|TRBJ2-7|.
TGTGCAAGCAGCCAAGATGGGAGGCTGATCGAGCAGTACTTC
CASSQDGRLIEQYF
>.|TRBV11-3|TRBJ2-1|TRBD1
TGTGCCAGCAGCCTAGGGGACAGGGTAGATACGACCACGCAGTTCTTC
CASSLGDRVDTTTQFF
>.|TRBV5-5|TRBJ2-3|.
TGTGCCAGTAACGGGGAAATCGCTGATACGCAGTATTTT
CASNGEIADTQYF
>.|TRBV7-9|TRBJ2-3|.
TGTGCCAGCAGCTTTGAAATCGGGAGCGGCTTAGGAGATACGCAGTATTTT
CASSFEIGSGLGDTQYF
>.|TRBV6-6|TRBJ1-5|.
TGTGCCAGCAGACGGTACGGTGGAGGCCAGCCTCAGCATTTT
CASRRYGGGQPQHF
>.|TRBV27|TRBJ2-7|TRBD1
TGTGCCAGAAGTTTCGGGACAGGGGTCGGGCTCCACTTC
CARSFGTGVGLHF
>.|TRBV5-1|TRBJ2-7|.
TGCGCCAGCAGCTTGTCCCCGGAGCAAGCCTCCTACGGGCAGTACTTC
CASSLSPEQASYGQYF
>.|TRBV7-9|TRBJ1-5|.
TGTGCCAGCAGCTCAAGCAAGCCCCAGCAATTT
CASSSSKPQQF
>once|TRBV24-1|TRBJ2-2|.
TGTGCCACCTTTGACGGAAACACCGAGGAGCTATTTTTT
CATFDGNTEELFF
>.|TRBV5-1|TRBJ2-5|.
TGCGCCAGCAGATTGACAGCCAGGGAGACCCAGTACTTC
CASRLTARETQYF
>.|TRBV7-2|TRBJ2-3|TRBD2
TGTGCCAGCAGTCAGGTGACTAGCGGGAGTCATACGCAGTATTTT
CASSQVTSGSHTQYF
>once|TRBV24-1|TRBJ1-2|.
TGTGCAACCAGTGACCGGAACTATGGCTACATCTTC
CATSDRNYGYIF
>.|TRBV29-1|TRBJ2-1|.
TGTAGCGTTCGACATTATGAGCGGTTCTTC
CSVRHYERFF
>.|TRBV12-3/TRBV12-4|TRBJ1-5|.
TGTGTCAGCTGCCGAGACAATCAGCCCCAACATTTT
CVSCRDNQPQHF
>.|TRBV5-5|TRBJ1-2|TRBD1
TGTGCCAGTAGACCCGGGACAGCTAACTATGGCTACACCTTC
CASRPGTANYGYTF
>.|TRBV4-1|TRBJ1-5|.
TGTACCAGCAGCCAAGATTCGGGGAGCAATCAGCCCCAGCATTTT
CTSSQDSGSNQPQHF
>.|TRBV24-1|TRBJ1-1|.
TGTACCACCAGTGACGGGAGTACTGGAGCTTTCTTT
CTTSDGSTGAFF
>.|TRBV5-4|TRBJ2-1|TRBD2
TGTGCCAAGAGCTTGCCTGCACTAGCGGACAGTGAGCAGTTCTTC
CAKSLPALADSEQFF
>few|TRBV30|TRBJ2-1|.
TGTGCCTGGAGTAAGCTTTACCCCCACGATGAGCAGTTCTTC
CAWSKLYPHDEQFF
>many|TRBV7-9|TRBJ1-3|.
TGTGCCAGCAGCTTAGTAGCGGGAGGAAACACCATATATTTT
CASSLVAGGNTIYF
>.|TRBV4-1|TRBJ2-5|TRBD2
TGCGCCAGTATCCAGAGGTCGGAGCGGGACGAGACCCAGTACTTC
CASIQRSERDETQYF
>.|TRBV5-5|TRBJ2-3|TRBD1
TGTGCCAGCACCTACGACAGGGCAGGTACAGATACGCAGTATTTT
CASTYDRAGTDTQYF
>.|TRBV29-1|TRBJ2-1|TRBD1
TGCAGCGCCCAAGAGGGTACAGGGGGCAGTGAGGAGTTCTTC
CSAQEGTGGSEEFF
>.|TRBV6-6|TRBJ2-6|.
TGTGCCAGTAGTGTGGTTCTCTCTGGGGCCAACGCCCTGACTTTC
CASSVVLSGANALTF